This T cell receptor beta chain was captured in a study of T-cell reconstitution after alpha-beta-depleted transplantation in children. Findings and limits, study-wide: The origin of high day-60 TCRbeta diversity in some patients lay in surviving recipient T cells and thymic progenitors. Counts and diversity of T cells one year after transplant came mostly from newly produced T cells. Several hundred expanded graft clones reportedly were the source of alpha-beta T cells about two months after transplant.

Construction of the TCRbeta library involved unique molecular identifiers. A single record per CDR3 protein comes from TCRdb applying MiXCR to the PCR reads. The table has a few hundred thousand distinct CDR3 sequences, almost 8% seen once. This clonotype was detected many times. The antigen is undetermined. This CDR3 is built from 11 residues. Between the trimmed V and J ends, which lost 4 bases and 9 bases, there was a span of 7 bases. Germline CDR1 and CDR2: WSHSY and SAAADI. This clonotype originated in a female patient between 2 and 10 years old who had a stem cell transplant for Fanconi anemia, so the T cells may come from the graft donor. The chain links TRBV10-2 to TRBJ2-1; D is uncertain. This specimen was peripheral blood, taken 360 days after TCRalphabeta/CD19-depleted stem cell transplant. The chain's CDR3 is CASSGVSEQFF. DNA of the CDR3: TGCGCCAGCAGTGGAGTAAGTGAGCAGTTCTTC.